These 6 T cell receptor beta chains originate from one sample sequenced in a study of human T cells and chemical hapten exposure. Time point here: pre-sensitization, week 0. Stated treatment: therapeutic diphenylcyclopropenone sensitization with weekly scalp DPC. TCRdb recomputed calls from the RACE reads with MiXCR, one row per CDR3 protein. The sample yields around 180,000 distinct CDR3 sequences, under 35% seen once. The material sequenced was whole blood, taken in connection with sensitization to the hapten diphenylcyclopropenone (DPC). These TCRs come from a woman under 40 with alopecia areata. Some clones in this sample may be carry-over from other donors' samples.

This chain connects TRBV11-3 to TRBJ2-2; 9 bases align to TRBD2. Germline V gene data show CDR1 as SGHNT and CDR2 as YENEEA. V trimming: 5 bases; J trimming: 5 bases; junction bases outside the gene matches: 6. The CDR3 loop spans 15 amino acids. In DNA form, the CDR3 reads TGTGCCAGCAGCCGTGTAGCGGGAGTTACCGGGGAGCTGTTTTTT. Protein product: CASSRVAGVTGELFF.

V usage is TRBV29-1 and J usage is TRBJ1-1; the match to TRBD1 covers 10 bases. Germline V gene sequence: CDR1 SQVTM, CDR2 ANQGSEA. The V segment lost 6 bases and the J segment 3 bases; nucleotides outside the gene matches: 13. CDR3 size: 16 residues. The CDR3 is CSVRGRTGGVDTEAFF. CDR3 in DNA: TGCAGCGTCCGAGGCAGGACAGGGGGGGTAGACACTGAAGCTTTCTTT.

The table lists this clonotype with a few counts. This chain connects TRBV6-2 or TRBV6-3 to TRBJ1-1; 9 bases map to TRBD1. The CDR3 extends over 18 amino acids. Germline assignment: CDR1 MNHEY and CDR2 SVGEGT. Germline trimming cut 3 bases from V and 4 bases from J; bases unmatched to any gene: 15. CDR3 nucleotide sequence: TGTGCCAGCAGTTATAGGGGTCTGAACAGGGGGCGCGGCACTGAAGCTTTCTTT. Translated, it gives CASSYRGLNRGRGTEAFF.

This clonotype occurred a few times. The chain combines TRBV9 with TRBJ2-5, with 9 bases lining up with TRBD2. The CDR3 extends over 15 amino acids. Germline-derived CDR1 and CDR2 are SGDLS and YYNGEE. The junction had 5 bases not matched to a gene; V was cut back by 1 base and J by 4 bases. The CDR3 DNA is TGTGCCAGCAGCGTACGCGGGAGGGCCGGAGAGACCCAGTACTTC. It codes for CASSVRGRAGETQYF.

This clonotype was seen only a few times. V gene TRBV6-5 combines with J gene TRBJ1-1; D not certain. Germline V gene lookup returns CDR1 MNHEY and CDR2 SVGAGI. Trimming stripped 6 bases from V and 0 bases from J, with 8 bases between. This CDR3 is 13 amino acids long. In DNA form, the CDR3 reads TGTGCCAGCAGAAACGAGATGAACACTGAAGCTTTCTTT. Translated: CASRNEMNTEAFF.

The CDR3 bases are TGTGCCAGCAGCTTAGCAAGCGGGGGGACCACAGATACGCAGTATTTT. Residues: CASSLASGGTTDTQYF. V usage is TRBV11-3 and J usage is TRBJ2-3; 9 bases are a match to TRBD2. Germline lookup yields CDR1 SGHNT and CDR2 YENEEA. This CDR3 comprises 16 residues. V was pared by 1 base and J by 2 bases, with 4 bases of the junction left unmatched.